This T cell receptor (beta chain) derives from a study of radiotherapy plus CTLA-4 blockade in lung cancer. Findings and limits, study-wide: In blood, TCR clones derived from the tumor expanded after radiotherapy plus ipilimumab. Among reported predictors of response, early blood T cell clone dynamics with interferon-beta performed best.

V shed 7 bases and J 9 bases; nucleotides not matched to a gene: 2. Looked up from germline, CDR1 is LNHDA and CDR2 is SQIVND (reference sequence). This CDR3 has 13 amino acids. With regard to this clone: The antigen is unknown.

TCRdb's copy holds only in-frame clones and misses some; the assay was immunoSEQ multiplex PCR. In the table there are some 90,000 clones, about 90% of which are singletons. Material: peripheral blood, obtained from a patient treated with radiotherapy plus ipilimumab. This receptor was taken from a human donor with non-small cell lung cancer who had a partial response to radiotherapy plus ipilimumab. This sequence joins TRBV19 and TRBJ1-6, with 11 bases lining up with TRBD1. The CDR3 protein is CASTGTGGSPLHF. As DNA, the CDR3 is TGTGCCAGTACCGGGACAGGGGGTTCACCCCTCCACTTT.